Below are 27 T cell receptor beta chains sequenced from a single sample in a study of vaccination and CD4 T cells after COVID-19 (dated by TCRdb to the early 2020s). Their recognized antigens are unknown. The label giving this sample's treatment or condition can be read as: roughly 10-day PBMC culture with coronavirus spike peptide pools or control peptides (ViraFEST assay). The library came from PCR. This sample was sequenced with an Illumina iSeq 100. At the Johns Hopkins FTIC core, DNA from the cultured CD4+ T cells underwent TCR sequencing with the Oncomine TCR Beta short-read assay. TCRdb trimmed the raw reads at Q25, called clones with MiXCR and kept productive beta chains. Records with the same CDR3 protein are collapsed into one entry carrying the most frequent genes and DNA. This sample lists about 10,000 distinct CDR3 sequences; just under 75% were detected once. In total, the top ten clones hold about 8.8% of the sample.

The sample was CD4+ T cells from blood, cultured in vitro. These receptors were obtained from a human donor who had recovered from COVID-19.

A single count supports this clonotype. The chain has TRBV14 and TRBJ2-3, with D possibly matching TRBD1 (5 bases). Germline V gene data show CDR1 as SGHDN and CDR2 as FVKESK. This CDR3 is built from 18 residues. Trimming stripped 1 base from V and 0 bases from J, with 17 bases between. CDR3 sequence (DNA): TGTGCCAGCAGCCAAGTTCGTTTGACAGTCCCAAGCACAGATACGCAGTATTTT. As protein: CASSQVRLTVPSTDTQYF.

The CDR3 DNA follows: TGCAGTGCTAGCAAACCGGGTGGCGGTGAGCAGTTCTTC. As protein: CSASKPGGGEQFF. The chain recombines TRBV20-1 with TRBJ2-1, with unresolved D. Between the trimmed V and J ends, which lost 3 bases and 9 bases, there was a span of 15 bases. This CDR3 has 13 residues. Germline values: CDR1 DFQATT, CDR2 SNEGSKA (reference sequence).

In this sample, this clonotype turned up a few times. The chain has TRBV4-3 and TRBJ2-5; no reliable D call. Germline assignment: CDR1 LGHNA and CDR2 YSLEER. The CDR3 covers 13 residues. V was shortened by 0 bases and J by 5 bases, with 7 bases between the two germline ends. The CDR3 sequence is CASSQDRFETQYF. CDR3 coding DNA: TGCGCCAGCAGCCAAGATAGGTTTGAGACCCAGTACTTC.

The CDR3 reads CSARRGGRALEETQYF. As DNA, the CDR3 is TGCAGTGCTAGACGAGGCGGGAGGGCCTTGGAAGAGACCCAGTACTTC. The chain uses TRBV20-1 and TRBJ2-5, with 9 bases matching TRBD2. The V gene's germline CDR1 is DFQATT and CDR2 SNEGSKA (reference sequence). The junction had 10 bases not matched to a gene; V was cut back by 2 bases and J by 3 bases. The CDR3 spans 16 residues.

CDR3 bases: TGTGCCAGCAGTTACTCGAATTATGGGGCCTACAATGAGCAGTTCTTC. It encodes CASSYSNYGAYNEQFF. The rearrangement uses TRBV6-5 and TRBJ2-1, with D uncertain. V was shortened by 0 bases and J by 2 bases, with 11 bases between the two germline ends. Germline V CDR1 and CDR2: MNHEY, SVGAGI. The CDR3 extends over 16 amino acids.

The chain combines TRBV7-6 with TRBJ2-7; D is possibly TRBD1 (6 bases). This CDR3 spans 12 amino acids. V gave up 8 bases and J gave up 2 bases, with 10 bases separating them. In germline, CDR1 is SGHVS, CDR2 FNYEAQ. The CDR3 DNA reads as TGTGCCAGCGGGACACAAACCTACGAGCAGTACTTC. Its translation: CASGTQTYEQYF.

This clonotype was seen a few times. This sequence joins TRBV6-1 and TRBJ1-6; tentative D call: TRBD1 (5 bases). CDR1 MNHNS and CDR2 SASEGT come from the germline V gene. Trimming shortened V by 6 bases and J by 8 bases, and 17 bases separated the two germline ends. The CDR3 extends over 15 amino acids. The CDR3 coding sequence is TGTGCCAGCAGCACCCCGGGACCGCAAGATTCACCCCTCCACTTT. It specifies CASSTPGPQDSPLHF.

This clonotype has a handful of counts. V gene TRBV7-9 combines with J gene TRBJ2-5; 10 nucleotides line up with TRBD2. This CDR3 has 15 amino acids. Germline-derived CDR1 and CDR2 are SEHNR and FQNEAQ (reference sequence). With V trimmed by 5 bases and J by 4 bases, 7 bases remained unmatched. CDR3 sequence reads: CASSRGLAERETQYF. CDR3 DNA: TGTGCCAGCAGCCGTGGACTAGCGGAGAGAGAGACCCAGTACTTC.

The V call is TRBV10-3, the J call TRBJ1-2; 9 bases match TRBD1. The CDR3 is 14 residues long. CDR1 is ENHRY and CDR2 is SYGVKD in the germline V gene. Trimming took 2 bases from V and 6 from J; bases not matched to a gene: 4. This CDR3 reads CAISEPRTGDGYTF. CDR3 coding DNA: TGTGCCATCAGTGAGCCGAGGACAGGGGATGGCTACACCTTC.

The V and J genes are TRBV4-3 and TRBJ1-2; 7 bases match TRBD1. V lost 1 base to trimming and J lost 4 bases; unmatched junction nucleotides: 6. The V gene's germline CDR1 is LGHNA and CDR2 YSLEER. The CDR3 is 15 residues long. CDR3 DNA: TGCGCCAGCAGCCAAGGGGGGGAGGGGGCCTATGGCTACACCTTC. It translates to CASSQGGEGAYGYTF.

The chain uses TRBV7-3 and TRBJ2-2; D may match TRBD1 or TRBD2 (5 bases each). Germline V CDR1 and CDR2: SGHTA, FQGTGA. Trimming pared 5 bases from V and 1 base from J, leaving 17 bases between. CDR3 size: 17 residues. Here the CDR3 reads CASSPRGWDQNTGELFF. CDR3 sequence (DNA): TGTGCCAGCAGCCCCCGTGGGTGGGACCAGAACACCGGGGAGCTGTTTTTT.

V usage is TRBV7-6 and J usage is TRBJ2-7, with D possibly TRBD2 on 6 matching bases. CDR1 is SGHVS and CDR2 is FNYEAQ in the germline V gene. This CDR3 spans 19 amino acids. V dropped 0 bases and J dropped 2 bases, with 23 bases sitting between them. This chain's CDR3 is CASSLAAPLTGVRTYEQYF. CDR3 sequence (DNA): TGTGCCAGCAGCTTAGCGGCCCCGTTGACGGGAGTTAGAACCTACGAGCAGTACTTC. Complete variable domain (other parts from reference TRBV7-6 and TRBJ2-7): GAGVSQSPRYKVTKRGQDVALRCDPISGHVSLYWYRQALGQGPEFLTYFNYEAQQDKSGLPNDRFSAERPEGSISTLTIQRTEQRDSAMYRCASSLAAPLTGVRTYEQYFGPGTRLTVT.

This chain links TRBV2 with TRBJ2-7, with TRBD2 matching over 8 bases. CDR3 length equals 13 residues. The ends lost 8 bases at V and 2 bases at J; junction bases unmatched: 5. Germline V CDR1 and CDR2: SNHLY, FYNNEI. The CDR3, as DNA: TGTGCCAGCCGGGGGGGAGTTCCCTACGAGCAGTACTTC. This translates into CASRGGVPYEQYF.

V usage is TRBV7-8 and J usage is TRBJ1-1, with 7 positions matching TRBD1. Germline-derived CDR1 and CDR2 are SGHVS and FQNEAQ. This CDR3 has 14 residues. With V trimmed by 3 bases and J by 2 bases, 3 bases remained unmatched. CDR3 protein: CASSFRDSNTEAFF. Written as DNA, the CDR3 is TGTGCCAGCAGCTTCCGGGACAGTAACACTGAAGCTTTCTTT. Variable domain in full (rest from reference TRBV7-8 and TRBJ1-1): GAGVSQSPRYKVAKRGQDVALRCDPISGHVSLFWYQQALGQGPEFLTYFQNEAQLDKSGLPSDRFFAERPEGSVSTLKIQRTQQEDSAVYLCASSFRDSNTEAFFGQGTRLTVV.

The CDR3 region has the DNA TGCAGTGCTAGAGCCCGGGACGGAGGGCTATACGGCTACACCTTC. It codes for CSARARDGGLYGYTF. The rearrangement joins TRBV20-1 to TRBJ1-2; possible D gene TRBD1, 5 bases. The germline V gene encodes CDR1 DFQATT and CDR2 SNEGSKA (reference sequence). There are 15 residues in the CDR3. V lost 1 base and J 8 bases, leaving 20 bases between the germline ends.

V is TRBV2 and J is TRBJ1-5, with 10 bases aligning to TRBD1. V dropped 4 bases and J dropped 0; count of bases not matched to a gene: 6. CDR1 is SNHLY and CDR2 is FYNNEI in the germline V gene. The CDR3 contains 17 residues. CDR3 residues: CASSVGQGLYSNQPQHF. The CDR3 DNA reads TGTGCCAGCAGTGTGGGACAGGGGCTCTATAGCAATCAGCCCCAGCATTTT.

The genes are TRBV6-1 and TRBJ1-5; weak D call: TRBD1 (5 bases). Trimming took 5 bases from V and 2 from J, leaving 10 bases between them. CDR1 MNHNS and CDR2 SASEGT come from the germline V gene. The length of the CDR3 is 14 residues. CDR3 sequence: CASSHQGGNQPQHF. The CDR3 bases are TGTGCCAGCAGTCACCAAGGGGGCAATCAGCCCCAGCATTTT.

The rearrangement uses TRBV18 and TRBJ2-5, with D possibly matching TRBD1 (5 bases). The CDR3 has 15 residues. Germline V gene sequence: CDR1 KGHSH, CDR2 LQKENI. V lost 3 bases, J lost 5 bases, and 16 bases lay in between. CDR3 residues: CASSPNAGQPETQYF. The CDR3 DNA reads as TGTGCCAGCTCACCCAACGCAGGGCAACCGGAGACCCAGTACTTC. Full variable domain (remainder filled in from reference TRBV18 and TRBJ2-5): NAGVMQNPRHLVRRRGQEARLRCSPMKGHSHVYWYRQLPEEGLKFMVYLQKENIIDESGMPKERFSAEFPKEGPSILRIQQVVRGDSAAYFCASSPNAGQPETQYFGPGTRLLVL.

The genes are TRBV30 and TRBJ1-5; D gene uncertain. Per germline, CDR1 GTSNPN and CDR2 SVGIG (reference sequence). The CDR3 extends over 14 amino acids. Trimming stripped 1 base from V and 6 bases from J, with 13 bases between. The CDR3 region has the DNA TGTGCCTGGAGTGCTCTGTTGGGGTCTCAGCCCCAGCATTTT. Residues: CAWSALLGSQPQHF.

This sequence joins TRBV24-1 and TRBJ2-2; D uncertain. The V gene's germline CDR1 is KGHDR and CDR2 SFDVKD. V dropped 7 bases and J dropped 0 bases, with 11 bases sitting between them. The CDR3 runs to 15 residues. CDR3 protein: CATSPFSPNTGELFF. The CDR3 DNA reads as TGTGCCACCAGCCCTTTTTCACCGAACACCGGGGAGCTGTTTTTT.

This clonotype appeared a few times. The chain couples TRBV24-1 to TRBJ2-5; maybe TRBD2 (5 bases). The CDR3 sequence is 11 residues long. Germline assignment: CDR1 KGHDR and CDR2 SFDVKD. Trimming removed 4 bases from V and 13 bases from J, with 12 bases in between. CDR3 coding DNA: TGTGCCACCAGTGAAGGACTGGAATCGTACTTC. Encoded protein: CATSEGLESYF.

The J gene is TRBJ2-7, the V gene TRBV20-1; TRBD1 agrees at 8 bases. V lost 4 bases and J lost 1; bases outside the gene matches: 6. The CDR3 spans 14 residues. The V gene's germline CDR1 is DFQATT and CDR2 SNEGSKA (reference sequence). CDR3 in amino acids: CSAKLQGVSYEQYF. CDR3 in DNA: TGCAGTGCTAAACTACAGGGGGTTTCCTACGAGCAGTACTTC.

This chain joins TRBV6-2 or TRBV6-3 and TRBJ1-6; the match to TRBD1 covers 7 bases. V was clipped by 6 bases and J by 6 bases; unmatched bases: 8. Germline V gene lookup returns CDR1 MNHEY and CDR2 SVGEGT. This CDR3 contains 15 residues. The CDR3 DNA follows: TGTGCCAGCAGCTCCCAGGGGGGCGGTAATTCACCCCTCCACTTT. Translated, it gives CASSSQGGGNSPLHF.

The table lists this clonotype with a few counts. The chain links TRBV6-1 to TRBJ1-1; 11 nucleotides line up with TRBD1. V gave up 6 bases and J gave up 5 bases; unmatched junction bases: 2. Germline loops: CDR1 MNHNS, CDR2 SASEGT. This CDR3 has 13 residues. For the CDR3, the DNA is TGTGCCAGCAGAAGGGACAGGGGGACTGAAGCTTTCTTT. This codes for CASRRDRGTEAFF.

V usage is TRBV19 and J usage is TRBJ1-2, with D possibly being TRBD1 (5 bases). V dropped 5 bases and J dropped 7 bases, with 14 bases sitting between them. Looked up from germline, CDR1 is LNHDA and CDR2 is SQIVND (reference sequence). This CDR3 region has 13 residues. CDR3 residues: CASSRGQIPGYTF. DNA of the CDR3: TGTGCCAGTAGTCGGGGCCAAATCCCTGGCTACACCTTC. Filled out from reference TRBV19 and TRBJ1-2, the complete variable domain reads DGGITQSPKYLFRKEGQNVTLSCEQNLNHDAMYWYRQDPGQGLRLIYYSQIVNDFQKGDIAEGYSVSREKKESFPLTVTSAQKNPTAFYLCASSRGQIPGYTFGSGTRLTVV.

The rearrangement joins TRBV4-2 to TRBJ1-2; D not resolved. The CDR3 length is 14 residues. CDR1 is LGHNA and CDR2 is YNFKEQ in the germline V gene. V lost 0 bases, J lost 3 bases, and 8 bases lay in between. This CDR3 is CASSQDLVDYGYTF. The CDR3 DNA reads TGTGCCAGCAGCCAAGATTTGGTCGACTATGGCTACACCTTC.

Only one count was recorded for this clonotype. The chain carries TRBV15 and TRBJ1-3, with 7 bases fitting TRBD1. Per the germline V gene, CDR1 is LNHNV and CDR2 is YYDKDF (reference sequence). Trimming took 5 bases from V and 3 from J; bases not matched to a gene: 4. The CDR3 has 14 amino acids. CDR3 nucleotide sequence: TGTGCCACCAGCCCGGGACAGAGTGGAAACACCATATATTTT. Its protein product is CATSPGQSGNTIYF. Filled out from reference TRBV15 and TRBJ1-3, the complete variable domain reads DAMVIQNPRYQVTQFGKPVTLSCSQTLNHNVMYWYQQKSSQAPKLLFHYYDKDFNNEADTPDNFQSRRPNTSFCFLDIRSPGLGDTAMYLCATSPGQSGNTIYFGEGSWLTVV.